This passage covers 13 T cell receptor beta chains from one sample sequenced in a study of shared clonotypes between healthy human individuals. TCRdb's table, derived via immunoSEQ multiplex PCR, lists solely in-frame clones and lacks some. The table records roughly 500,000 clones, about 84% of them present only once. The specimen sequenced was PBMCs. Receptor source: a woman aged 40 to 55 in good health. Some clones in this sample may be carry-over from other donors' samples.

Remarks on this clone: Other DNA sequences of this sample code for an identical CDR3. The V and J genes are TRBV28 and TRBJ1-2; D is uncertain. Germline V gene sequence: CDR1 MDHEN, CDR2 SYDVKM. V was clipped by 4 bases and J by 3 bases, with 9 bases between them. This CDR3 comprises 13 residues. CDR3 in DNA: TGTGCCAGCAGTTCTCCAAGATACTATGGCTACACCTTC. It encodes CASSSPRYYGYTF.

The chain has TRBV9 and TRBJ2-3; D remains ambiguous. Germline V gene data show CDR1 as SGDLS and CDR2 as YYNGEE. Trimming shortened V by 4 bases and J by 1 base, and 10 bases separated the two germline ends. This CDR3 is 14 amino acids long. The DNA for the CDR3 is TGTGCCAGCAGCCCTGTCGGGCGCACAGATACGCAGTATTTT. It yields the protein CASSPVGRTDTQYF.

The chain links TRBV7-9 to TRBJ1-1; possibly TRBD1 for D (5 bases). Germline V gives CDR1 SEHNR, CDR2 FQNEAQ (reference sequence). CDR3 size: 14 residues. The V end was cut by 1 base, the J end by 4 bases, with 10 bases between. The CDR3 DNA is TGTGCCAGCAGCTTAGTATGGGGGAGCACTGAAGCTTTCTTT. Protein: CASSLVWGSTEAFF.

This clone showed up many times. The rearrangement links TRBV6-1 to TRBJ2-5; 8 bases are shared with TRBD1. Unmatched junction bases numbered 6, after V lost 9 bases and J lost 3 bases. Germline-derived CDR1 and CDR2 are MNHNS and SASEGT. This CDR3 is built from 13 residues. The CDR3 protein is CASRTGYEETQYF. CDR3 nucleotide sequence: TGTGCCAGTAGGACAGGGTATGAAGAGACCCAGTACTTC.

A word on this clone: A far larger clone is one base from this, pointing to a likely read error. V gene TRBV4-1 combines with J gene TRBJ1-2; D uncertain. This CDR3 comprises 15 residues. Germline V CDR1 and CDR2: MGHRA, YSYEKL. Trimming shortened V by 2 bases and J by 1 base, and 11 bases separated the two germline ends. In DNA form, the CDR3 reads TGCGCCAGCAGCCAATATCTTCACCTTAACTATGGCTACACCTTC. Amino acids: CASSQYLHLNYGYTF.

Notes on this clone: This likely traces to a read error, being one base from a far larger clone. This chain connects TRBV29-1 to TRBJ1-2; D not resolved. This CDR3 has 14 residues. Trimming removed 1 base at V and 2 bases at J, with 11 bases between. Germline CDR1 and CDR2: SQVTM and ANQGSEA. This chain's CDR3 is CSVEGVVTNYGYTF. The CDR3 DNA is TGCAGCGTTGAAGGCGTAGTGACGAACTATGGCTACACCTTC.

In regard to this clone: This likely came from a read error, as a far larger clone is one base away. The identical CDR3 is also encoded by other nucleotide sequences in the sample. The gene calls are TRBV5-4 and TRBJ2-2; D call uncertain. Germline V gene lookup returns CDR1 SGHNT and CDR2 YYREEE (reference sequence). CDR3 length equals 13 residues. This CDR3 is CASSFQNTGELFF. The CDR3 bases are TGTGCCAGCAGCTTCCAGAACACAGGGGAGCTGTTTTTT.

For this clone: A far larger clone is off by one base, so a read error is likely. This chain joins TRBV7-8 and TRBJ1-2; D ambiguous. The CDR3 totals 14 residues. With 5 bases removed from V and 9 bases from J, the gap between germline ends came to 19 bases. Germline V lookup: CDR1 SGHVS, CDR2 FQNEAQ. The CDR3 reads CASSTNGVDLSYTF. CDR3 sequence (DNA): TGTGCCAGCAGCACCAATGGGGTCGATCTTAGCTACACCTTC. Full variable domain (missing parts from reference TRBV7-8 and TRBJ1-2): GAGVSQSPRYKVAKRGQDVALRCDPISGHVSLFWYQQALGQGPEFLTYFQNEAQLDKSGLPSDRFFAERPEGSVSTLKIQRTQQEDSAVYLCASSTNGVDLSYTFGSGTRLTVV.

The CDR3 bases are TGTGCCAGCAGCTTTCCCTTCTCCTACGAGCAGTACTTC. This sequence encodes CASSFPFSYEQYF. V usage is TRBV5-5 and J usage is TRBJ2-7; D is unclear. The CDR3 contains 13 residues. V lost 2 bases to trimming and J lost 0 bases, with 6 bases between them. The germline CDR1 and CDR2 sequences are SGHKS and YYEKEE (reference sequence).

A word on this clone: A far more abundant clone sits one base away, making this likely a read error. Other nucleotide sequences in the sample specify the same CDR3. This chain uses TRBV28 with TRBJ1-1; 10 positions match TRBD1. Germline V gives CDR1 MDHEN, CDR2 SYDVKM. The CDR3 loop spans 15 amino acids. The CDR3 region is CASSLQDRGFPEALF. The CDR3 DNA reads as TGTGCCAGCAGTTTACAGGACAGGGGGTTTCCTGAAGCTCTCTTT.

This clone was seen only once. The chain couples TRBV25-1 to TRBJ1-5; D unclear. Between the trimmed V and J ends, which lost 3 bases and 3 bases, there was a span of 9 bases. Germline V gives CDR1 MGHDK, CDR2 SYGVNS. This CDR3 region has 14 residues. CDR3 protein: CASSDPGFNQPQHF. The CDR3 DNA is TGTGCCAGCAGTGATCCGGGTTTCAATCAGCCCCAGCATTTT.

A word on this clone: This likely stems from a read error, as it lies one base from a far larger clone. This rearrangement joins TRBV6-6 to TRBJ2-7; D is unresolved. This CDR3 contains 15 residues. Germline CDR1 is MNHNY and CDR2 is SVGAGI (reference sequence). The ends were cut back, 1 base at V and 0 bases at J, with 10 bases in the middle. The CDR3 DNA reads TGTGCCAGCAGTTACTTGAGTACAGCCTCCTACGAGCAGTACTTC. Protein product: CASSYLSTASYEQYF.

This chain connects TRBV27 to TRBJ1-2; maybe TRBD1 (5 bases). The V gene lost 4 bases and the J gene lost 2 bases, with 11 bases spanning the gap. The CDR3 extends over 14 amino acids. Germline CDR1 and CDR2: MNHEY and SMNVEV (reference sequence). The CDR3 is CASSSDTKNYGYTF. As DNA, the CDR3 is TGTGCCAGCAGTTCGGACACGAAGAACTATGGCTACACCTTC.